This is a list of T cell receptor beta chains from one sample in a study of blood T cell repertoires in COVID-19. Using immunoSEQ multiplex PCR, the repertoire was profiled, and TCRdb retains in-frame clones only, with some absent. The data contain about 180,000 clones, 84% of them seen just once; the ten biggest clones take up roughly an eighth. Sequencing was performed on peripheral blood. The receptors were gathered from a man aged 18 to 30 with active or convalescent COVID-19. Both conserved end residues are part of each CDR3. Fields, in order: D gene, V gene, J gene, clone size, CDR3 DNA, CDR3 protein. A D gene is named only where the DNA matches it firmly. Clone size is not always given. Where it is, it says once, few, many or a class for expanded clones.

>TRBD1|TRBV7-9|TRBJ2-7|-
TGTGCCAGCAGCACGGGGACAGGGTTCTCTACCGAGCAGTACTTC
CASSTGTGFSTEQYF
>-|TRBV6-1|TRBJ1-5|-
TGTGCCAGCAGTGAACGGGGGAATCAGCCCCAGCATTTT
CASSERGNQPQHF
>-|TRBV6-6|TRBJ1-5|once
TGTGCCAGCAGAGGTGGGGGGAAGGGGAGCAATCAGCCCCAGCATTTT
CASRGGGKGSNQPQHF
>TRBD1|TRBV5-1|TRBJ2-7|once
TGCGCCAGCAGCATCCGGGACAGGGGCGAGCAGTACTTC
CASSIRDRGEQYF
>TRBD1|TRBV11-3|TRBJ2-3|-
TGTGCCAGCAGCTTAGATGGGACAGGGAGCACAGATACGCAGTATTTT
CASSLDGTGSTDTQYF
>-|TRBV18|TRBJ2-3|-
TGTGCCAGCTCACCCTCGGCAGATACGCAGTATTTT
CASSPSADTQYF
>TRBD1|TRBV29-1|TRBJ1-2|-
TGCAGCGTTCTACCCCAGGGGGGAAGGAATGGCTACACCTTC
CSVLPQGGRNGYTF
>-|TRBV6-9|TRBJ2-1|-
TGTGCCAGCAGTTATTTCCTGGTGTCTAGCCGGTGGAATGAGCAGTTCTTC
CASSYFLVSSRWNEQFF
>TRBD1|TRBV7-9|TRBJ1-5|few
TGTGCCAGCAGCCCGACAGGGGACCAGCCCCAGCATTTT
CASSPTGDQPQHF
>TRBD2|TRBV10-3|TRBJ2-1|-
TGTGCCATCAGTGAGTCCTCTGCCTTGCGGGGGGTTTACAATGAGCAGTTCTTC
CAISESSALRGVYNEQFF
>TRBD2|TRBV2|TRBJ2-1|-
TGTGCCAGCAGTGAAGAACTAGCGGCGCGGAATGAGCAGTTCTTC
CASSEELAARNEQFF
>-|TRBV6-5|TRBJ2-7|-
TGTGCCAGCGTCGACAACTACGAGCAGTACTTC
CASVDNYEQYF
>-|TRBV5-6|TRBJ1-1|-
TGTGCCAGCAGCTCAAACACCGGAGCGCAAACTGAAGCTTTCTTT
CASSSNTGAQTEAFF
>-|TRBV3-1/TRBV3-2|TRBJ1-1|once
TGTGCCAGCAGCCAAGGGGATTCCGGGGGGGCTTTCTTT
CASSQGDSGGAFF
>-|TRBV2|TRBJ1-5|-
TGTGCCAGCAAACCCCCCCCGGGGAGTAGCAATCAGCCCCAGCATTTT
CASKPPPGSSNQPQHF
>TRBD1|TRBV29-1|TRBJ2-5|-
TGCAGCGTTTCTACAGGGGGCGCGGAGACCCAGTACTTC
CSVSTGGAETQYF
>-|TRBV28|TRBJ2-7|-
TGTGCCAGCAGCACAGGGTTTTCCTACGAGCAGTACTTC
CASSTGFSYEQYF
>-|TRBV5-1|TRBJ2-7|few
TGCGCCAGCAGCTCTCACTTACAGGGACGCACCTACGAGCAGTACTTC
CASSSHLQGRTYEQYF
>TRBD1|TRBV18|TRBJ2-1|-
TGTGCCAGCTCACTAACGAACGGACAGGGGGTGTATCGGGTGAGCTCCTACAATGAGCAGTTCTTC
CASSLTNGQGVYRVSSYNEQFF
>TRBD2|TRBV2|TRBJ2-1|-
TGTGCCAGCAGTGAAAAGAAGGGGGCCCTACTAGCGGGAAATGAGCAGTTCTTC
CASSEKKGALLAGNEQFF
>TRBD1|TRBV19|TRBJ1-5|-
TGTGCCAGTAGCCTCGGGACAGGGACGGTAAGCAATCAGCCCCAGCATTTT
CASSLGTGTVSNQPQHF
>TRBD1|TRBV28|TRBJ1-1|-
TGTGCCAGCAGAAAACAGGGGGCAGAGGGTGAAGCTTTCTTT
CASRKQGAEGEAFF
>TRBD2|TRBV6-2/TRBV6-3|TRBJ2-3|-
TGTGCCAGCAGCCTACTAGCGGGAGCTGTCGGTACGCAGTATTTT
CASSLLAGAVGTQYF
>-|TRBV6-5|TRBJ1-5|-
TGTGCCAGCAGTCGGACTTTCAATCAGCCCCAGCATTTT
CASSRTFNQPQHF
>TRBD1|TRBV6-5|TRBJ1-2|once
TGTGCCAGCAGCGACCTGACAGGGGGCTTAGGCTACACCTTC
CASSDLTGGLGYTF
>-|TRBV6-2/TRBV6-3|TRBJ2-6|-
-
CASSTSGLAGYSGANVLTF
>-|TRBV7-2|TRBJ1-2|-
TGTGCCAGCAGCCGGACAGTCCTCTCCTATGGCTACACCTTC
CASSRTVLSYGYTF
>-|TRBV28|TRBJ2-7|-
TGTGCCAGCAGTTTAAGCCGCAGGGCCGAGCAGTACTTC
CASSLSRRAEQYF
>-|TRBV9|TRBJ2-6|-
TGTGCCAGCAGCGTAGTGAGCTCTGGGGCCAACGTCCTGACTTTC
CASSVVSSGANVLTF
>-|TRBV19|TRBJ1-1|-
TGTGCCAGTAGTATAGATTTCTCCTCTGACAGACTGAACACTGAAGCTTTCTTT
CASSIDFSSDRLNTEAFF
>TRBD1|TRBV5-1|TRBJ2-4|-
TGCGCCAGCAGCTTCGGGACAGGGGTGGTGGGCAAAAACATTCAGTACTTC
CASSFGTGVVGKNIQYF
>TRBD2|TRBV5-1|TRBJ2-5|-
TGCGCCAGCGGCAGCGGGGGAAATCAAGAGACCCAGTACTTC
CASGSGGNQETQYF
>TRBD2|TRBV18|TRBJ2-4|-
TGTGCCAGCCGAACAGAGGTGGGAGGGCCGAGAAACATTCAGTACTTC
CASRTEVGGPRNIQYF
>-|TRBV12-3/TRBV12-4|TRBJ1-1|-
TGTGCCAGCATCCTCTACACTGAAGCTTTCTTT
CASILYTEAFF
>TRBD1|TRBV5-1|TRBJ2-3|-
TGCGCCAGCAGCAGGAGACAGGGGGCAAGCACAGATACGCAGTATTTT
CASSRRQGASTDTQYF
>-|TRBV12-3/TRBV12-4|TRBJ1-1|-
TGTGCCAGCAGTTTAATGGGGAGGGAAGCTTTCTTT
CASSLMGREAFF
>TRBD2|TRBV5-8|TRBJ2-7|-
TGTGCCAGCAGCTTCGGCGGGGGGACATACGAGCAGTACTTC
CASSFGGGTYEQYF
>TRBD1|TRBV6-6|TRBJ1-2|-
TGTGCCAGCAGGGGACAGGGGAGGGACTATGGCTACACCTTC
CASRGQGRDYGYTF
>-|TRBV7-9|TRBJ1-2|-
TGTGCCAGCAGCTTAGTCGGGGGTGTTAACTATGGCTACACCTTC
CASSLVGGVNYGYTF
>TRBD2|TRBV6-1|TRBJ2-3|-
TGTGCCAGCAGTGAATGGCTAGCGGGAGGGAGGGATACGCAGTATTTT
CASSEWLAGGRDTQYF
>-|TRBV27|TRBJ1-6|-
TGTGCCAGCAGTTTATCAGGGAGAGGGAATTCACCCCTCCACTTT
CASSLSGRGNSPLHF